The T cell receptor beta chain under discussion was sequenced for a study of cytotoxic CD8 clonotypes in ibrutinib-treated CLL. The wider study: Partial responses numbered roughly 25 and complete responses 2; after a median around 68 months, around 14 stayed remitted and approximately twelve progressed. Mean values per sample were a few hundred thousand productive templates and more than 90,000 productive rearrangements. Timing of response sample collection was a median about twelve months after treatment start, with a range of 6 to 36. Points from the study as a whole: There were differences in sampling times between sustained-remission and progressing patients.

The CDR3 runs 18 residues. Germline loops: CDR1 LNHDA, CDR2 SQIVND (reference sequence). The ends were cut back, 6 bases at V and 0 bases at J, with 21 bases in the middle. Generated by immunoSEQ multiplex PCR, the TCRdb table keeps only in-frame clones and is missing some. The repertoire holds about 300,000 clones, with about 64% as singletons. Concerning this clone: Its matching antigen is unknown.

J is TRBJ1-3 and V is TRBV19, with no clear D. The TCR was taken from a human donor with chronic lymphocytic leukemia. Sequenced here: PBMCs, sampled after 36 months of ibrutinib treatment. CDR3 region: CASSDLVPVLSSGNTIYF. The DNA of the CDR3 is TGTGCCAGTAGCGATTTAGTACCGGTGTTAAGCTCTGGAAACACCATATATTTT. Filled out from reference TRBV19 and TRBJ1-3, the complete variable domain reads DGGITQSPKYLFRKEGQNVTLSCEQNLNHDAMYWYRQDPGQGLRLIYYSQIVNDFQKGDIAEGYSVSREKKESFPLTVTSAQKNPTAFYLCASSDLVPVLSSGNTIYFGEGSWLTVV.